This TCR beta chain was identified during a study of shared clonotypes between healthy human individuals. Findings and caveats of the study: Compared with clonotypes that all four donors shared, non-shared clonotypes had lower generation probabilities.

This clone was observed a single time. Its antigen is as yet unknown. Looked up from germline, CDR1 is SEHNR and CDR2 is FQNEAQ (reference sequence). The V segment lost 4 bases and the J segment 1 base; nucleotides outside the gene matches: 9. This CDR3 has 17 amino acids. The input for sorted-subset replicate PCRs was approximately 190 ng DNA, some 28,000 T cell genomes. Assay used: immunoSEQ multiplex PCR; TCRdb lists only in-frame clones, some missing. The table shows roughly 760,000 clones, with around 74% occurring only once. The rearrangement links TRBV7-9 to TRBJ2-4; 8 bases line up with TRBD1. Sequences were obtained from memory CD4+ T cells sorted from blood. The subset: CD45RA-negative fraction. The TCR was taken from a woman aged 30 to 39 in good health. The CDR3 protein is CASSSVTGGYAKNIQYF. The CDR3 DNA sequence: TGTGCCAGCAGCTCAGTAACAGGGGGGTATGCCAAAAACATTCAGTACTTC. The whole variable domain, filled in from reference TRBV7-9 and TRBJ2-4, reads DTGVSQNPRHKITKRGQNVTFRCDPISEHNRLYWYRQTLGQGPEFLTYFQNEAQLEKSRLLSDRFSAERPKGSFSTLEIQRTEQGDSAMYLCASSSVTGGYAKNIQYFGAGTRLSVL.